This record covers a single T cell receptor (beta chain). Its binding antigen is unknown. No base quality values were provided; no much bigger clone lies one nucleotide off. Looking up the germline V gene yields CDR1 KGHDR and CDR2 SFDVKD. Its CDR3 holds 15 amino acids, cysteine through phenylalanine. CDR3 DNA only is kept here, 45 bases in frame from base 1. Trimming leaves V shorter by 4 bases and J shorter by 9 bases, with the junction holding 10 bases beyond the gene matches. Each collaborating institution followed its own protocols to collect whole blood in K2EDTA tubes. For TCRbeta analysis, collaborators shipped samples in one of three forms: frozen whole blood, isolated PBMCs, or DNA extracted from either of those sample types. TCRbeta CDR3 regions were amplified from genomic DNA by means of the immunoSEQ Assay, a bias-controlled multiplex PCR. Per the authors' processing: Within the assay, amplification of reference gene primers was used to estimate how many nucleated cells each sample contained. To quantify the absolute abundance of each unique TCRbeta CDR3 rearrangement, sequence reads were collapsed and filtered. For each sample, productive Simpson clonality was calculated by taking the square root of Simpson's diversity index across productive rearrangements. TCRdb re-hosts the immuneACCESS table, in-frame sequences only. Its copies lack some clones; in the studies checked, an unresolved V gene accounts for under half of them, and the cause for the rest is not known. The V and J calls and the clone size are those of that table, but D and trimming were determined from the DNA. The sample includes 150,000 to 200,000 clones, with just under 85% observed a single time. The ten top clones hold 22% of the sample.

These data originate in a study of blood T cell repertoires in COVID-19 (dated by TCRdb to the early 2020s). A note on the overall study: Collaborator samples came from the United States, Italy and Spain and covered acute and convalescent phases of COVID-19. The material from the prospective study consisted of cDNA or gDNA derived from T cells, B-cell-depleted T cells, or PBMCs. The dataset comprised deeply sampled blood TCRbeta repertoires from subjects exposed to, actively infected with, or recovered from COVID-19. A freely available public database, intended as a resource for researchers studying the immune response to SARS-CoV-2, is where the repertoires were released. The samples were drawn from the first 160 participants of the ongoing ImmuneRACE study and from 1,254 subjects provided by 6 global collaborators. Sample metadata almost always included a de-identified subject ID, COVID-19 status, age in years and sex. HLA class I and class II types, where available, came from metadata supplied by the sample provider rather than from assay-based typing. The study at large found these results: Clinical and demographic metadata were provided uncurated, with the amount varying by source and participant.

Sequencing used peripheral blood. The chain employs TRBV24-1 and TRBJ1-5; 8 central bases correspond to TRBD1. The sequence derives from a woman of 80 years or more with acute or convalescent COVID-19. The CDR3 corresponds to CATSDADRGQGPQHF. The nucleotide sequence is given as TGTGCCACCAGTGACGCTGACAGGGGCCAAGGGCCCCAGCATTTT.